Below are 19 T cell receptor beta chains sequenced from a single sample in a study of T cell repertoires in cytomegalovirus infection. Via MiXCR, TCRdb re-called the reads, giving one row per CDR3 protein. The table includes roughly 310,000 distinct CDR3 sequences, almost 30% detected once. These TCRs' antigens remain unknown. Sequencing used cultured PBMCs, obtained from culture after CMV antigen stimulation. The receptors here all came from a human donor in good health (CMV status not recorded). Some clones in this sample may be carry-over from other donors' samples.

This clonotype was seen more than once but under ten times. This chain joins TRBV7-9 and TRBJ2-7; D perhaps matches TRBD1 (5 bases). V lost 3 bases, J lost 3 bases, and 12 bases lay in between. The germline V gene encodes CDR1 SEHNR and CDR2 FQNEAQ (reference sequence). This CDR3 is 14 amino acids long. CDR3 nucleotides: TGTGCCAGCAGCTTGACCAGGGAAGACTACGAGCAGTACTTC. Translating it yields CASSLTREDYEQYF.

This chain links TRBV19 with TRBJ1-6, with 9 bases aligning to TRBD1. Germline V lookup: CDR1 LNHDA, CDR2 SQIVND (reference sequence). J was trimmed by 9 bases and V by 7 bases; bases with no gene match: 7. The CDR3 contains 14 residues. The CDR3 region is CASMRGQGVSPLHF. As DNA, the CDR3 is TGTGCCAGTATGAGGGGACAGGGTGTTTCACCCCTCCACTTT.

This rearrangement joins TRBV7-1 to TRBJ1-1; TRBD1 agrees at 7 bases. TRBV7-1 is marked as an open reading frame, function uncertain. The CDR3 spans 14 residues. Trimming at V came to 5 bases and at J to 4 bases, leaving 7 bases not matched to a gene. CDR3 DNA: TGTGCCAGCAGCCTCAACGAGGGGGCCACTGAAGCTTTCTTT. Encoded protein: CASSLNEGATEAFF.

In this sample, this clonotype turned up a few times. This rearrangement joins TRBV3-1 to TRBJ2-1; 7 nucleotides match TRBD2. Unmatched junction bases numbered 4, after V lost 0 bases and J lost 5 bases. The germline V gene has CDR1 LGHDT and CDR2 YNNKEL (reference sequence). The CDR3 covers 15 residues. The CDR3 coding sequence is TGTGCCAGCAGCCAAGATGGGACTACCCACAATGAGCAGTTCTTC. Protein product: CASSQDGTTHNEQFF.

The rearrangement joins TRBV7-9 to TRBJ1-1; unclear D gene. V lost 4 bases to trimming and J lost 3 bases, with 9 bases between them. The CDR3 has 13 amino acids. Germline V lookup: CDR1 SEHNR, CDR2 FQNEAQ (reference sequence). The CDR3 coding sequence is TGTGCCAGCAGCTCCGGTGGGCACACTGAAGCTTTCTTT. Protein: CASSSGGHTEAFF. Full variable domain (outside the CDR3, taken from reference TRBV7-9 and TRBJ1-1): DTGVSQNPRHKITKRGQNVTFRCDPISEHNRLYWYRQTLGQGPEFLTYFQNEAQLEKSRLLSDRFSAERPKGSFSTLEIQRTEQGDSAMYLCASSSGGHTEAFFGQGTRLTVV.

Here the CDR3 DNA reads TGTGCCAGCAGTGGACCCCGGGACTACAATGAGCAGTTCTTC. Translation: CASSGPRDYNEQFF. The rearrangement links TRBV6-1 to TRBJ2-1; TRBD2 is a possible D gene (5 bases). The V and J ends lost 4 bases and 3 bases respectively, with 10 bases between them. This CDR3 has 14 amino acids. In germline, CDR1 is MNHNS, CDR2 SASEGT.

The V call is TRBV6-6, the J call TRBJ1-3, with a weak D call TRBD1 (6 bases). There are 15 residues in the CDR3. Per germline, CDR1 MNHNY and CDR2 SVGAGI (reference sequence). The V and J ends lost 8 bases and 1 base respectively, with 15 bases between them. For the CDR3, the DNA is TGTGCCAGCGTCGAAGGGGGTGGGTCTGGAAACACCATATATTTT. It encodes CASVEGGGSGNTIYF.

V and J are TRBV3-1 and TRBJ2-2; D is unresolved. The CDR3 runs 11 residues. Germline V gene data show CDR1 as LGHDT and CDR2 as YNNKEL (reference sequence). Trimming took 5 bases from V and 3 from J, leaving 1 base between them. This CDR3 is CASSDTGELFF. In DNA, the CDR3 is TGTGCCAGCAGCGACACCGGGGAGCTGTTTTTT.

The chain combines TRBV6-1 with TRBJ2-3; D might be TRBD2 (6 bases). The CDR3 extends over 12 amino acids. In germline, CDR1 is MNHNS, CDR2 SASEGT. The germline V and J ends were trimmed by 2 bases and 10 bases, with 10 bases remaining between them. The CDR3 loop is CASSERREAQYF. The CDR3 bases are TGTGCCAGCAGTGAACGGAGGGAGGCGCAGTATTTT.

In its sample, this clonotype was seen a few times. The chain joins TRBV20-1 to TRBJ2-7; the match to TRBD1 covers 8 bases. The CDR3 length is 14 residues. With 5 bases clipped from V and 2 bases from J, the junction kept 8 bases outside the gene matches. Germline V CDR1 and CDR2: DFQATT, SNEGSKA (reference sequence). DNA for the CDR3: TGCAGTGCTCCAACAGGGGGGCTTCCCTACGAGCAGTACTTC. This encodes CSAPTGGLPYEQYF.

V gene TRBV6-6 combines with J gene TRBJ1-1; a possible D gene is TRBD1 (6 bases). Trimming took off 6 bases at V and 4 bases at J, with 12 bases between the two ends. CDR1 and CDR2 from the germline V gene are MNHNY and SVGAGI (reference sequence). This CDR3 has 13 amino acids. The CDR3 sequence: CASRTQGITEAFF. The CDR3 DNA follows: TGTGCCAGCAGGACACAGGGAATCACTGAAGCTTTCTTT.

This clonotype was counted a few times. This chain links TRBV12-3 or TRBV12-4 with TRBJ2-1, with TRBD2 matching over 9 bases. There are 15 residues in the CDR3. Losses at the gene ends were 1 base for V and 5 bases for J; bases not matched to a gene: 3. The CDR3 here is CASSLGGGRDNEQFF. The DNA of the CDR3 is TGTGCCAGCAGTTTAGGGGGCGGGAGGGACAATGAGCAGTTCTTC.

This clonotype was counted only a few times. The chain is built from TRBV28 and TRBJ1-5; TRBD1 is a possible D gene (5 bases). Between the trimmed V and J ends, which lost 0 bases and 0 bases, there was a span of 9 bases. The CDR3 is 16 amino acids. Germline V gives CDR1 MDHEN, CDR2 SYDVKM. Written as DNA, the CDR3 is TGTGCCAGCAGTTTATGGTCAGGGACTAGCAATCAGCCCCAGCATTTT. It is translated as CASSLWSGTSNQPQHF.

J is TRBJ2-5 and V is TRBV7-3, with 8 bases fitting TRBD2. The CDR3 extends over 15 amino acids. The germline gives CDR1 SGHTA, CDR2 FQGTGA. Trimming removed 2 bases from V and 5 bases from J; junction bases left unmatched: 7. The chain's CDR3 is CASSLFGGGQETQYF. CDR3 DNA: TGTGCCAGCAGCTTATTCGGCGGGGGGCAGGAGACCCAGTACTTC.

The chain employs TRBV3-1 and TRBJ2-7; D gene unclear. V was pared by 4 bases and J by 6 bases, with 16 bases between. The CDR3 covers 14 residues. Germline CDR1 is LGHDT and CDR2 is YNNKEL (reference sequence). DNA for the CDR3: TGTGCCAGCAGCCCTACCCGGACCGAGTTCGAGCAGTACTTC. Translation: CASSPTRTEFEQYF.

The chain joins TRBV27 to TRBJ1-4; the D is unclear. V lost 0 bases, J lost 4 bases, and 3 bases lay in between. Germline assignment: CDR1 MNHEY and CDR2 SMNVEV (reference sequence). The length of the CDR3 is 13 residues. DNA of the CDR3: TGTGCCAGCAGTTTATCGTATAATGAAAAACTGTTTTTT. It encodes CASSLSYNEKLFF.

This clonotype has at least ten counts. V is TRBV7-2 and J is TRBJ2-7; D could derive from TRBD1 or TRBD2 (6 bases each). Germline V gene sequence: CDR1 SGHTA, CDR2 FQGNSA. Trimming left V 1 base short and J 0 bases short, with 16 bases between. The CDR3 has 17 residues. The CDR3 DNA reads TGTGCCAGCAGCTTAGGGCCTCGGGGGCAGAGCTCCTACGAGCAGTACTTC. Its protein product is CASSLGPRGQSSYEQYF.

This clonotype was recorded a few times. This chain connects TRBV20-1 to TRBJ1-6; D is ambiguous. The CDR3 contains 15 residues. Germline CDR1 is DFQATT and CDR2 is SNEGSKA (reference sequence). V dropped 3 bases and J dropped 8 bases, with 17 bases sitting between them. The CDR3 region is CSARVGGHQDSPLHF. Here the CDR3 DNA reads TGCAGTGCTAGGGTGGGAGGGCATCAGGATTCACCCCTCCACTTT.

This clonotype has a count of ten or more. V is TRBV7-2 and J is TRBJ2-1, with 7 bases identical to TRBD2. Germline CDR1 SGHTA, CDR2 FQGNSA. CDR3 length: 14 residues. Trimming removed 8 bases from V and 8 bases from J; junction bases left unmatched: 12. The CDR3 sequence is CASRPGLIFHEQFF. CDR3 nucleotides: TGTGCCAGCCGGCCGGGACTAATTTTTCATGAGCAGTTCTTC.